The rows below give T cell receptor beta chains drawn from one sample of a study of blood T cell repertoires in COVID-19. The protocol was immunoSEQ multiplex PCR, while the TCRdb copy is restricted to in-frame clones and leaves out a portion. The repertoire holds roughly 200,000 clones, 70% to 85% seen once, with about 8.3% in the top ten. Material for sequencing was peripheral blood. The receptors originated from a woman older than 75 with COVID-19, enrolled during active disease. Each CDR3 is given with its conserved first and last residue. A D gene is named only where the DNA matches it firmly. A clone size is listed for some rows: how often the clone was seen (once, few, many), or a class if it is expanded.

cdr3_nt: TGCGCCAGCAGCACGGGAAGTCGGCAAGAGACCCAGTACTTC
cdr3_aa: CASSTGSRQETQYF
d_call: -
clone_size: -
j_call: TRBJ2-5
v_call: TRBV5-1

cdr3_nt: TGTGCCAGCAGCCAAGCGTTGAGCGCGAACACCGGGGAGCTGTTTTTT
cdr3_aa: CASSQALSANTGELFF
d_call: -
clone_size: -
j_call: TRBJ2-2
v_call: TRBV3-1/TRBV3-2

cdr3_nt: TGTGCCAGCAGTGAACTCGGGACAGGGGGGATCCTATCTGGCTACACCTTC
cdr3_aa: CASSELGTGGILSGYTF
d_call: TRBD1
clone_size: -
j_call: TRBJ1-2
v_call: TRBV6-1

cdr3_nt: TGTGCCAGCAGCCAAGATCTTGGAGGACTCAATCAGCCCCAGCATTTT
cdr3_aa: CASSQDLGGLNQPQHF
d_call: -
clone_size: few
j_call: TRBJ1-5
v_call: TRBV4-2

cdr3_nt: TGCAGCGCTGAGCGGTTCTCTGGAAACACCATATATTTT
cdr3_aa: CSAERFSGNTIYF
d_call: -
clone_size: -
j_call: TRBJ1-3
v_call: TRBV29-1

cdr3_nt: TGTGCCAGCAGTGAAGGGACAGCGTATGGCTACACCTTC
cdr3_aa: CASSEGTAYGYTF
d_call: TRBD1
clone_size: -
j_call: TRBJ1-2
v_call: TRBV25-1

cdr3_nt: TGTGCCAGCGGGGGCAATAGAAGCTACACCTTC
cdr3_aa: CASGGNRSYTF
d_call: -
clone_size: -
j_call: TRBJ1-2
v_call: TRBV9

cdr3_nt: TGTGCCAGCAGTCAGGGGGACAACCTTTATAGCAATCAGCCCCAGCATTTT
cdr3_aa: CASSQGDNLYSNQPQHF
d_call: TRBD1
clone_size: -
j_call: TRBJ1-5
v_call: TRBV4-2

cdr3_nt: TGTGCCAGCAGCCAAAGGGGGGGGCGTCGGATTAGCACAGATACGCAGTATTTT
cdr3_aa: CASSQRGGRRISTDTQYF
d_call: -
clone_size: few
j_call: TRBJ2-3
v_call: TRBV4-2

cdr3_nt: TGTGCCAGCAGGATCGGGACAGGGAGGGATGGCTACACCTTC
cdr3_aa: CASRIGTGRDGYTF
d_call: TRBD1
clone_size: once
j_call: TRBJ1-2
v_call: TRBV6-5

cdr3_nt: TGTGCCTGCCCCCCGGGGGAGATTAATTCACCCCTCCACTTT
cdr3_aa: CACPPGEINSPLHF
d_call: -
clone_size: few
j_call: TRBJ1-6
v_call: TRBV30

cdr3_nt: TGTGCCAGCAGTTACCCTCAAAACAGGCCGAAAGCCAAAAACATTCAGTACTTC
cdr3_aa: CASSYPQNRPKAKNIQYF
d_call: -
clone_size: -
j_call: TRBJ2-4
v_call: TRBV27

cdr3_nt: TGTGCCAGCTCACGTCCTAGCGCTAGCACAGATACGCAGTATTTT
cdr3_aa: CASSRPSASTDTQYF
d_call: -
clone_size: -
j_call: TRBJ2-3
v_call: TRBV18

cdr3_nt: TGTGCCAGCAGTGACTCAACAGATAATTCACCCCTCCACTTT
cdr3_aa: CASSDSTDNSPLHF
d_call: -
clone_size: -
j_call: TRBJ1-6
v_call: TRBV6-4

cdr3_nt: TGCGCCAGCAGCTTGGGGGGACAGGGCACCAATTCACCCCTCCACTTT
cdr3_aa: CASSLGGQGTNSPLHF
d_call: TRBD1
clone_size: -
j_call: TRBJ1-6
v_call: TRBV5-1

cdr3_nt: TGTGCCAGCAGCCCCCGTTCGGGGTGGGTCGAGCAGTTCTTC
cdr3_aa: CASSPRSGWVEQFF
d_call: -
clone_size: -
j_call: TRBJ2-1
v_call: TRBV9

cdr3_nt: TGTGCCAGCAGCCCGACAGGGAGAGAGGACATTCAGTACTTC
cdr3_aa: CASSPTGREDIQYF
d_call: TRBD1
clone_size: -
j_call: TRBJ2-4
v_call: TRBV3-1/TRBV3-2

cdr3_nt: TGTGCCAGCAGCAAGGGGCACCTGAGGACCGGGGAGCTGTTTTTT
cdr3_aa: CASSKGHLRTGELFF
d_call: -
clone_size: -
j_call: TRBJ2-2
v_call: TRBV6-5

cdr3_nt: TGTGCCAGCAGTCCAGGACTAGCGGGAGCCGGGGAGCTGTTTTTT
cdr3_aa: CASSPGLAGAGELFF
d_call: TRBD2
clone_size: -
j_call: TRBJ2-2
v_call: TRBV2

cdr3_nt: TGCGCCAGCAGCCCCCTGGGGGCAGACAGGGGGGATTCTGAAGCTTTCTTT
cdr3_aa: CASSPLGADRGDSEAFF
d_call: TRBD1
clone_size: -
j_call: TRBJ1-1
v_call: TRBV5-1

cdr3_nt: TGTGCCAGCAGCTTGGGACAAATGGCTAACTATGGCTACACCTTC
cdr3_aa: CASSLGQMANYGYTF
d_call: -
clone_size: -
j_call: TRBJ1-2
v_call: TRBV6-2/TRBV6-3

cdr3_nt: TGTGCCTCCAGCTCCTACAATGAGCAGTTCTTC
cdr3_aa: CASSSYNEQFF
d_call: -
clone_size: -
j_call: TRBJ2-1
v_call: TRBV12-3/TRBV12-4

cdr3_nt: TGTGCCAGCAGCGTAGCTTCCTCAGATACGCAGTATTTT
cdr3_aa: CASSVASSDTQYF
d_call: -
clone_size: -
j_call: TRBJ2-3
v_call: TRBV9

cdr3_nt: TGTGCCACCAGCAGAGATTTCCATCCGCAACCCACGACTAGCGGGAGTTTTGGGGAGCAGTTCTTC
cdr3_aa: CATSRDFHPQPTTSGSFGEQFF
d_call: TRBD2
clone_size: -
j_call: TRBJ2-1
v_call: TRBV15

cdr3_nt: TGTGCCAGCAGCAGGGGGGTTTCACCCCTCCACTTT
cdr3_aa: CASSRGVSPLHF
d_call: TRBD1
clone_size: -
j_call: TRBJ1-6
v_call: TRBV6-6

cdr3_nt: TGTGCCATCAGTGAGAGGTCGGGGGGGGACGAGCAGTACTTC
cdr3_aa: CAISERSGGDEQYF
d_call: TRBD2
clone_size: -
j_call: TRBJ2-7
v_call: TRBV10-3

cdr3_nt: TGTGCCACCAGTGATTCCGGGACTAGCGGGAGCTGGGGCTACGAGCAGTACTTC
cdr3_aa: CATSDSGTSGSWGYEQYF
d_call: TRBD2
clone_size: -
j_call: TRBJ2-7
v_call: TRBV24-1

cdr3_nt: TGTGCCAGCAGCTCCCGACCCTCCGGGACAGCAGAAAATTCACCCCTCCACTTT
cdr3_aa: CASSSRPSGTAENSPLHF
d_call: TRBD1
clone_size: -
j_call: TRBJ1-6
v_call: TRBV5-6

cdr3_nt: TGTGCCAGCAGTTATAGCGGCAATGAGCAGTTCTTC
cdr3_aa: CASSYSGNEQFF
d_call: -
clone_size: -
j_call: TRBJ2-1
v_call: TRBV7-8

cdr3_nt: TGCGCCAGCAGCTTGGGATCATTTGCAGGGGGGAGTTCCTACGAGCAGTACTTC
cdr3_aa: CASSLGSFAGGSSYEQYF
d_call: -
clone_size: -
j_call: TRBJ2-7
v_call: TRBV5-1

cdr3_nt: TGCGCCAGCAGCCCGTCCAGGACAGGGGCGAACACTGAAGCTTTCTTT
cdr3_aa: CASSPSRTGANTEAFF
d_call: TRBD1
clone_size: -
j_call: TRBJ1-1
v_call: TRBV5-1

cdr3_nt: TGTGCCAGCAGCTTAGGAGAAAAGAACACTGAAGCTTTCTTT
cdr3_aa: CASSLGEKNTEAFF
d_call: -
clone_size: -
j_call: TRBJ1-1
v_call: TRBV7-9

cdr3_nt: TGTGCCAGCAGTCCGGACAGGGGGAATCAGCCCCAGCATTTT
cdr3_aa: CASSPDRGNQPQHF
d_call: TRBD1
clone_size: -
j_call: TRBJ1-5
v_call: TRBV28

cdr3_nt: TGTGCCACCAGCAGAGTGTATTCAGGCGGGGAAAAACTGTTTTTT
cdr3_aa: CATSRVYSGGEKLFF
d_call: -
clone_size: once
j_call: TRBJ1-4
v_call: TRBV15

cdr3_nt: TGTGCCAGCAGTTGGGGGGGGCCCCGGAATCAGCCCCAGCATTTT
cdr3_aa: CASSWGGPRNQPQHF
d_call: -
clone_size: -
j_call: TRBJ1-5
v_call: TRBV28

cdr3_nt: TGTGCCAGCAGCGGACGGAGGCTGAAAGAGACCCAGTACTTC
cdr3_aa: CASSGRRLKETQYF
d_call: -
clone_size: few
j_call: TRBJ2-5
v_call: TRBV5-8

cdr3_nt: TGTGCCGGGGCCACAGCAACTAATGAAAAACTGTTTTTT
cdr3_aa: CAGATATNEKLFF
d_call: -
clone_size: once
j_call: TRBJ1-4
v_call: TRBV18

cdr3_nt: TGCGCCAGCAGCAATACAGGGGGCCCAAGTAATTCACCCCTCCACTTT
cdr3_aa: CASSNTGGPSNSPLHF
d_call: TRBD1
clone_size: -
j_call: TRBJ1-6
v_call: TRBV5-1

cdr3_nt: TGTGCCAGCAGGGGACAGCTCGGGGGGCCCCAGCATTTT
cdr3_aa: CASRGQLGGPQHF
d_call: TRBD1
clone_size: once
j_call: TRBJ1-5
v_call: TRBV6-5

cdr3_nt: TGTGCCAGCAGCCACCTACACCCGGGACTAGCGTATTCGTTAAACACCGGGGAGCTGTTTTTT
cdr3_aa: CASSHLHPGLAYSLNTGELFF
d_call: TRBD2
clone_size: -
j_call: TRBJ2-2
v_call: TRBV7-8

cdr3_nt: TGCGCCAGCAGACAAGATCCGGGTCAGGGGGCCAACACCATATATTTT
cdr3_aa: CASRQDPGQGANTIYF
d_call: TRBD1
clone_size: -
j_call: TRBJ1-3
v_call: TRBV4-1

cdr3_nt: TGTGCCAGCAGCCAAGGGACAGGTAGCAATCAGCCCCAGCATTTT
cdr3_aa: CASSQGTGSNQPQHF
d_call: TRBD1
clone_size: -
j_call: TRBJ1-5
v_call: TRBV3-1/TRBV3-2

cdr3_nt: TGTGCCAGCTCACCGAGTCCACAGGGGGCTTGGGGAGAAAAACTGTTTTTT
cdr3_aa: CASSPSPQGAWGEKLFF
d_call: TRBD1
clone_size: -
j_call: TRBJ1-4
v_call: TRBV18

cdr3_nt: TGTGCCAGCAGCGCCGCTTGGAGTAGCACTGAAGCTTTCTTT
cdr3_aa: CASSAAWSSTEAFF
d_call: -
clone_size: -
j_call: TRBJ1-1
v_call: TRBV5-5

cdr3_nt: TGTGCCAGCGTTGGAGGGGAGGGCTACACCTTC
cdr3_aa: CASVGGEGYTF
d_call: -
clone_size: -
j_call: TRBJ1-2
v_call: TRBV25-1

cdr3_nt: TGTGCCAGCAGCCAGTCCGGGACAGGGGTGTCTGGGCCCCAGCATTTT
cdr3_aa: CASSQSGTGVSGPQHF
d_call: TRBD1
clone_size: -
j_call: TRBJ1-5
v_call: TRBV14

cdr3_nt: TGTGCCAGCAGCCACGTCCATGGGGAGAGAGGGTTCTTC
cdr3_aa: CASSHVHGERGFF
d_call: -
clone_size: -
j_call: TRBJ2-1
v_call: TRBV6-5

cdr3_nt: TGTGCCAGCAGCGTAAGTGGGGGCGGCGGGAGAATTGGTGGGCCATACAATGAGCAGTTCTTC
cdr3_aa: CASSVSGGGGRIGGPYNEQFF
d_call: -
clone_size: -
j_call: TRBJ2-1
v_call: TRBV9

cdr3_nt: TGTGCCAGCAGCTTAGGAGGGTCGGGGGCCTACAATGAGCAGTTCTTC
cdr3_aa: CASSLGGSGAYNEQFF
d_call: -
clone_size: -
j_call: TRBJ2-1
v_call: TRBV11-3